This TCR beta chain was captured by sequencing in a study of blood T cell repertoires in COVID-19. Participant-reported clinical history was the basis for cohort assignment. The CDR3 loop spans 15 amino acids. V shed 4 bases, J shed 2 bases, and the junction held 7 bases outside the gene matches. The germline V gene has CDR1 MNHEY and CDR2 SVGAGI. The protocol was immunoSEQ multiplex PCR, while the TCRdb copy is restricted to in-frame clones and leaves out a portion. The repertoire holds 300,000 or so clones, roughly 90% seen once, with less than 3.5% in the top ten. The receptor was isolated from a woman aged 50 to 60 who had been exposed to COVID-19. The V gene is TRBV6-5, the J gene TRBJ1-2; 7 nucleotides match TRBD1. Sequencing input: PBMCs or T cells enriched from blood (not recorded which). The chain's CDR3 is CASSSPAGGNYGYTF. The DNA of the CDR3 is TGTGCCAGCAGTTCCCCGGCAGGGGGGAACTATGGCTACACCTTC.